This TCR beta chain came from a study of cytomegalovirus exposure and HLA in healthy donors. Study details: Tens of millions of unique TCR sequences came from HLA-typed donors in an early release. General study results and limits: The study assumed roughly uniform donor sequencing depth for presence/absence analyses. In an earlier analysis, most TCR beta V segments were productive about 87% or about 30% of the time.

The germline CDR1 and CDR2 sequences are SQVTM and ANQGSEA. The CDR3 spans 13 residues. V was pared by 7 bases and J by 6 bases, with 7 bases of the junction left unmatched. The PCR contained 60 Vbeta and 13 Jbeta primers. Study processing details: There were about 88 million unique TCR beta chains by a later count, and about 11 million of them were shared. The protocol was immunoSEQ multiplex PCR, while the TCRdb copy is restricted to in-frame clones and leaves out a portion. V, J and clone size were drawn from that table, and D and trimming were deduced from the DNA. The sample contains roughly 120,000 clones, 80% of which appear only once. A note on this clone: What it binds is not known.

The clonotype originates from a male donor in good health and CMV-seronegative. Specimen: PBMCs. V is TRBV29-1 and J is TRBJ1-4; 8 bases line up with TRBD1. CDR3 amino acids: CSGQDRAHEKLFF. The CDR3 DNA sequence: TGCAGCGGGCAGGACAGGGCCCATGAAAAACTGTTTTTT. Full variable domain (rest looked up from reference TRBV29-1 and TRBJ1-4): SAVISQKPSRDICQRGTSLTIQCQVDSQVTMMFWYRQQPGQSLTLIATANQGSEATYESGFVIDKFPISRPNLTFSTLTVSNMSPEDSSIYLCSGQDRAHEKLFFGSGTQLSVL.